A selection of T cell receptor beta chains follows, all from one sample in a study of T cell responses to AZD1222 COVID-19 vaccine. Sequencing was performed with immunoSEQ multiplex PCR; in TCRdb, only in-frame clones are kept and a portion is missing. There are 100,000 to 120,000 clones in the sample; less than 95% occur only once, and approximately 2.9% lies in the top ten. The specimen was peripheral blood, collected 28 days after the second AZD1222 dose. These receptors were taken from an adult who received the AZD1222 COVID-19 vaccine. CDR3s include the opening cysteine and the closing phenylalanine or tryptophan. The D gene is left open where the match is weak. Clone size, where shown, is once, few, many, or a class for clones that have expanded.

CDR3 | DNA | length | V | D | size | J
CASSAGNYGYTF | TGTGCCAGCAGCGCAGGGAACTATGGCTACACCTTC | 12 | TRBV7-9 | . | . | TRBJ1-2
CASRADRDLGGYTF | TGTGCCAGCAGAGCCGACCGGGACCTGGGAGGCTACACCTTC | 14 | TRBV6-5 | . | . | TRBJ1-2
CASSLEGAEQYF | TGCGCCAGCAGCTTGGAGGGGGCCGAGCAGTACTTC | 12 | TRBV5-1 | TRBD1 | . | TRBJ2-7
CASSQRETQYF | TGTGCCAGCAGCCAGCGGGAGACCCAGTACTTC | 11 | TRBV16 | . | . | TRBJ2-5
CASSLRIDPAETEAFF | TGTGCCAGCAGCCTTCGAATTGACCCGGCCGAGACTGAAGCTTTCTTT | 16 | TRBV11-2 | . | . | TRBJ1-1
CASSPNTGTEQFF | TGTGCCAGCAGTCCCAACACAGGTACGGAGCAGTTCTTC | 13 | TRBV6-5 | . | . | TRBJ2-1
CASSWGAVEQFF | TGTGCCAGCAGCTGGGGGGCAGTCGAGCAGTTCTTC | 12 | TRBV11-2 | . | . | TRBJ2-1
CASSGQGGTDTQYF | TGCGCCAGCTCCGGACAGGGTGGTACAGATACGCAGTATTTT | 14 | TRBV5-1 | TRBD1 | once | TRBJ2-3
CASSELNTEAFF | TGTGCCAGCAGTGAGCTTAACACTGAAGCTTTCTTT | 12 | TRBV6-1 | . | . | TRBJ1-1
CASSELFAADTQYF | TGTGCCAGCAGTGAACTTTTCGCCGCAGATACGCAGTATTTT | 14 | TRBV2 | . | . | TRBJ2-3
CASSYLKVENTIYF | TGTGCCAGCAGCTATTTAAAGGTTGAAAACACCATATATTTT | 14 | TRBV7-2 | . | . | TRBJ1-3
CASRRASGSGDTQYF | TGTGCCAGTAGAAGGGCTAGCGGGAGTGGAGATACGCAGTATTTT | 15 | TRBV19 | TRBD2 | . | TRBJ2-3
CASSQGRHSSSYEQYF | TGTGCCAGCAGCCAAGGGCGCCATTCGAGCTCCTACGAGCAGTACTTC | 16 | TRBV3-1/TRBV3-2 | . | . | TRBJ2-7
CVRSLFETEMNTEAFF | TGTGTCAGAAGCTTATTTGAGACAGAAATGAACACTGAAGCTTTCTTT | 16 | TRBV7-5 | . | . | TRBJ1-1
CASSAPTGNTEAFF | TGTGCCAGTAGTGCCCCGACAGGGAACACTGAAGCTTTCTTT | 14 | TRBV19 | . | . | TRBJ1-1
CASSPSPFGGHEQYF | TGTGCCAGCTCACCTAGTCCCTTCGGTGGGCACGAGCAGTACTTC | 15 | TRBV18 | . | . | TRBJ2-7
CASGAPYNSPLHF | TGTGCCAGCGGGGCACCTTATAATTCACCCCTCCACTTT | 13 | TRBV6-5 | . | once | TRBJ1-6
CASSQEQGTNGNTIYF | TGCGCCAGCAGCCAAGAGCAGGGGACAAATGGAAACACCATATATTTT | 16 | TRBV4-1 | . | . | TRBJ1-3
CASSPRGLAKNIQYF | TGTGCCAGCAGCCCACGGGGTCTAGCCAAAAACATTCAGTACTTC | 15 | TRBV7-9 | . | . | TRBJ2-4
CASSTDRYGYTF | TGTGCCAGCAGTACCGACAGATATGGCTACACCTTC | 12 | TRBV6-2/TRBV6-3 | . | . | TRBJ1-2
CAWSPGLAGPPPQETQYF | TGTGCCTGGAGTCCGGGACTAGCGGGACCTCCGCCCCAAGAGACCCAGTACTTC | 18 | TRBV30 | TRBD2 | . | TRBJ2-5
CASSTGDKYGYTF | TGTGCCAGCAGTACAGGGGATAAGTATGGCTACACCTTC | 13 | TRBV6-5 | TRBD1 | . | TRBJ1-2
CASRVSSTDTQYF | TGTGCCAGTAGGGTATCTAGCACAGATACGCAGTATTTT | 13 | TRBV28 | . | . | TRBJ2-3
CASSPGHADTQYF | TGTGCCAGCAGCCCCGGACATGCCGATACGCAGTATTTT | 13 | TRBV5-4 | . | . | TRBJ2-3
CASSPGGTGNTIYF | TGTGCCAGCAGTCCAGGGGGGACTGGAAACACCATATATTTT | 14 | TRBV2 | TRBD1 | . | TRBJ1-3
CASSLDAGINQPQHF | TGTGCCAGCAGCTTAGACGCAGGAATCAATCAGCCCCAGCATTTT | 15 | TRBV7-6 | . | . | TRBJ1-5
CASSISTPYGYTF | TGTGCCAGTAGTATCTCGACTCCCTATGGCTACACCTTC | 13 | TRBV19 | . | . | TRBJ1-2
CASSLPRGAGEGEKLFF | TGTGCCAGCAGCCTACCCCGGGGGGCCGGGGAGGGTGAAAAACTGTTTTTT | 17 | TRBV4-2 | . | . | TRBJ1-4
CATSPRGHSPLHF | TGTGCCACCAGCCCAAGGGGGCATTCACCCCTCCACTTT | 13 | TRBV15 | TRBD1 | . | TRBJ1-6
CASRGDTSSGNTIYF | TGTGCCAGCCGCGGGGACACGAGCTCTGGAAACACCATATATTTT | 15 | TRBV11-3 | . | . | TRBJ1-3
CASSPWTGGNTEAFF | TGCGCCAGCAGCCCCTGGACAGGTGGAAACACTGAAGCTTTCTTT | 15 | TRBV4-1 | TRBD1 | . | TRBJ1-1
CASSVSGRGNEQFF | TGTGCCAGCAGCGTTTCAGGGCGGGGGAATGAGCAGTTCTTC | 14 | TRBV9 | TRBD2 | . | TRBJ2-1
CASASLEGNQPQHF | TGTGCCAGCGCCTCTCTGGAGGGCAATCAGCCCCAGCATTTT | 14 | TRBV18 | . | once | TRBJ1-5
CASSFQDMNTEAFF | TGCGCCAGCAGCTTCCAGGACATGAACACTGAAGCTTTCTTT | 14 | TRBV5-1 | . | . | TRBJ1-1
CASSERWTGGHYGYTF | TGTGCCAGCAGTGAAAGGTGGACAGGGGGCCATTATGGCTACACCTTC | 16 | TRBV2 | TRBD1 | . | TRBJ1-2
CASSLSGGTSSSYEQYF | TGTGCCAGCTCACTTTCCGGGGGGACTTCGAGCTCCTACGAGCAGTACTTC | 17 | TRBV18 | TRBD2 | . | TRBJ2-7
CAWHQGSGELFF | TGTGCCTGGCATCAGGGGTCCGGGGAGCTGTTTTTT | 12 | TRBV30 | . | . | TRBJ2-2
CASSLAGGLMNTEAFF | TGCGCCAGCAGCTTGGCGGGCGGACTTATGAACACTGAAGCTTTCTTT | 16 | TRBV5-1 | . | . | TRBJ1-1
CASRTQNSPLHF | TGTGCCAGCCGAACCCAGAATTCACCCCTCCACTTT | 12 | TRBV11-2 | . | . | TRBJ1-6
CATQGQLADYEQYF | TGTGCCACCCAGGGACAACTGGCCGACTACGAGCAGTACTTC | 14 | TRBV6-5 | . | . | TRBJ2-7
CASSRGGGSYNSPLHF | TGCGCCAGCAGCCGCGGCGGGGGCTCCTATAATTCACCCCTCCACTTT | 16 | TRBV5-1 | . | . | TRBJ1-6
CATSAKIGRVRTDTQYF | TGTGCCACCTCAGCAAAGATAGGGCGAGTGCGGACAGATACGCAGTATTTT | 17 | TRBV10-3 | . | . | TRBJ2-3
CASSHAGGGEQYF | TGTGCCAGCAGTCATGCCGGGGGCGGCGAGCAGTACTTC | 13 | TRBV3-1/TRBV3-2 | . | . | TRBJ2-7
CASSYHPGEQYF | TGTGCCAGCAGTTACCACCCCGGCGAGCAGTACTTC | 12 | TRBV6-2/TRBV6-3 | . | few | TRBJ2-7
CSVGQGSYEQYF | TGCAGCGTTGGACAGGGCTCCTACGAGCAGTACTTC | 12 | TRBV29-1 | TRBD1 | . | TRBJ2-7
CASGHRDEQFF | TGTGCCAGCGGACACAGGGATGAGCAGTTCTTC | 11 | TRBV11-3 | . | . | TRBJ2-1